Each of the 20 T cell receptor beta chains below was sequenced from the same sample in a study of T cells in Graves' hyperthyroidism and ophthalmopathy. RNA transcripts served as the template for amplifying TCR beta CDR3 regions. TCR CDR3 regions were first amplified by RT-PCR with HTBI primers. From the multiplex PCR reads, TCRdb called clonotypes with MiXCR, one entry per CDR3 protein. The repertoire holds about 350,000 distinct CDR3 sequences, about 18% seen once, with 3.7% in the top ten. The sequencing input was blood. The receptors stem from a woman under 30 with Graves' hyperthyroidism.

This clonotype was detected many times. The V call is TRBV2, the J call TRBJ1-1, with a tentative D call TRBD1 (5 bases). The V and J ends lost 0 bases and 0 bases respectively, with 14 bases between them. The length of the CDR3 is 17 residues. From germline, CDR1 is SNHLY and CDR2 FYNNEI. CDR3 coding DNA: TGTGCCAGCAGTGAAGCGGCAGGGCTCCCCTTGAACACTGAAGCTTTCTTT. Translation: CASSEAAGLPLNTEAFF.

Ten or more counts support this clonotype. This chain uses TRBV6-5 with TRBJ1-1, with D hard to call. The CDR3 is 13 amino acids. Trimming took off 3 bases at V and 1 base at J, with 6 bases between the two ends. Germline V gene data show CDR1 as MNHEY and CDR2 as SVGAGI. DNA for the CDR3: TGTGCCAGCAGTTATGCAGAGAACACTGAAGCTTTCTTT. This codes for CASSYAENTEAFF.

This clonotype was counted ten times or more. The V gene is TRBV28, the J gene TRBJ1-5; D gene uncertain. V was shortened by 6 bases and J by 7 bases, with 10 bases between the two germline ends. The CDR3 totals 12 residues. Germline assignment: CDR1 MDHEN and CDR2 SYDVKM. CDR3 sequence: CASRTSRQPQHF. In nucleotides, the CDR3 is TGTGCCAGCAGAACCAGCCGGCAGCCCCAGCATTTT.

The chain is built from TRBV7-8 and TRBJ2-7, with 7 bases fitting TRBD1. With 3 bases clipped from V and 3 bases from J, the junction kept 5 bases outside the gene matches. The CDR3 runs 14 residues. The germline V gene has CDR1 SGHVS and CDR2 FQNEAQ. CDR3 sequence (DNA): TGTGCCAGCAGCTTCGGGACAGACAACTACGAGCAGTACTTC. This translates into CASSFGTDNYEQYF.

Concerning this clonotype: This may be a read error: a much more frequent sequence differs by one nucleotide. The CDR3 carries no conserved terminal phenylalanine or tryptophan, so it likely arises from a read error. The chain combines TRBV5-1 with TRBJ2-7; no firm D call. Trimming cost V 3 bases and J 2 bases, with 12 bases left between them. There are 14 residues in the CDR3. Germline values: CDR1 SGHRS, CDR2 YFSETQ. The CDR3 sequence is CASSSPPITYEQYL. CDR3 coding DNA: TGCGCCAGCAGCTCACCCCCGATTACCTACGAGCAGTACCTC.

This clonotype was seen repeatedly, ten times or more. As DNA, the CDR3 is TGTGCCAGTAGAGGGGCAATTGCGAACACTGAAGCTTTCTTT. Translated, it gives CASRGAIANTEAFF. The J gene is TRBJ1-1, the V gene TRBV19, with D tentatively TRBD1 (5 bases). V was cut by 6 bases and J by 1 base, with 12 bases left in between. Germline CDR1 LNHDA, CDR2 SQIVND (reference sequence). This CDR3 is built from 14 residues.

CDR3 sequence: CASSRFSGLAHNEQFF. The CDR3 DNA follows: TGCGCCAGCAGCCGGTTTTCGGGACTAGCCCACAATGAGCAGTTCTTC. The rearrangement links TRBV4-1 to TRBJ2-1; 9 bases align to TRBD2. The CDR3 covers 16 residues. J gave up 5 bases and V 4 bases, and 9 bases lay outside the gene matches. CDR1 is MGHRA, CDR2 YSYEKL, per germline.

This clonotype is a singleton in its sample. The gene calls are TRBV7-2 and TRBJ1-1; 9 nucleotides line up with TRBD1. With 5 bases clipped from V and 3 bases from J, the junction kept 4 bases outside the gene matches. The CDR3 extends over 14 amino acids. Germline CDR1 and CDR2: SGHTA and FQGNSA. CDR3 in DNA: TGTGCCAGCAGCAGAACAGGGGGCCACACTGAAGCTTTCTTT. Amino acids: CASSRTGGHTEAFF.

This clonotype was counted ten times or more. V and J are TRBV10-3 and TRBJ2-4; D uncertain. Germline CDR1 and CDR2: ENHRY and SYGVKD. Trimming left V 4 bases short and J 1 base short, with 11 bases between. The CDR3 extends over 15 amino acids. DNA for the CDR3: TGTGCCATCAGTGGAGCCGATGACGCCAAAAACATTCAGTACTTC. Translating it yields CAISGADDAKNIQYF.

The chain recombines TRBV12-3 or TRBV12-4 with TRBJ1-2, with D possibly being TRBD1 (5 bases). The CDR3 is made up of 13 amino acids. Trimming cost V 6 bases and J 3 bases, with 11 bases left between them. CDR3: CASRRDGDYGYTF. The CDR3, as DNA: TGTGCCAGCAGGCGGGACGGTGACTATGGCTACACCTTC.

This clonotype was detected ten times or more. At one end the junction does not follow the germline gene, possibly because of a read error. This chain connects TRBV4-1 to TRBJ2-7, with 7 bases that match TRBD1. Looked up from germline, CDR1 is MGHRA and CDR2 is YSYEKL. CDR3 length: 13 residues. CDR3 DNA: TGTGCCAGCTCACAAGGGGGCGGCTACGAGCAGTACTTC. It codes for CASSQGGGYEQYF.

This clonotype was observed many times. The chain links TRBV25-1 to TRBJ1-1, with a weak D call TRBD1 (5 bases). The V end lost 5 bases, the J end lost 8 bases, and 12 bases lay between the germline ends. Germline lookup yields CDR1 MGHDK and CDR2 SYGVNS. This CDR3 has 12 residues. CDR3 residues: CASSHSDREAFF. Here the CDR3 DNA reads TGTGCCAGCAGTCATAGTGACAGAGAAGCTTTCTTT.

This clonotype was seen repeatedly, ten times or more. This chain links TRBV6-1 with TRBJ1-5; D is uncertain. The CDR3 is 14 residues long. V shed 3 bases and J shed 4 bases, with 10 bases lying between them. Germline lookup yields CDR1 MNHNS and CDR2 SASEGT. CDR3 sequence: CASSEFKVNQPQHF. The CDR3 DNA reads TGTGCCAGCAGTGAGTTCAAGGTGAATCAGCCCCAGCATTTT.

The genes are TRBV27 and TRBJ1-1; D is uncertain. This CDR3 spans 13 amino acids. Germline V gene sequence: CDR1 MNHEY, CDR2 SMNVEV (reference sequence). The germline V and J ends were trimmed by 9 bases and 3 bases, with 14 bases remaining between them. The CDR3 loop reads CASLRLGYTEAFF. As DNA, the CDR3 is TGTGCCAGTCTCCGACTGGGGTACACTGAAGCTTTCTTT.

V usage is TRBV6-4 and J usage is TRBJ2-5; TRBD2 matches 9 bases. CDR3 length equals 15 residues. V dropped 5 bases and J dropped 2; count of bases not matched to a gene: 6. The germline V gene encodes CDR1 MRHNA and CDR2 SNTAGT. CDR3 in DNA: TGTGCCAGCAGTTACCTAGCGGGGCCACAAGAGACCCAGTACTTC. It codes for CASSYLAGPQETQYF.

This clonotype was observed many times. The gene calls are TRBV2 and TRBJ2-7; D may be TRBD1 (6 bases). The V gene's germline CDR1 is SNHLY and CDR2 FYNNEI. V lost 5 bases and J lost 2, with 16 bases in between. The CDR3 sequence is 15 residues long. The CDR3 sequence: CASSYMDSRTYEQYF. The CDR3 nucleotides read TGTGCCAGCAGTTATATGGACAGCCGAACCTACGAGCAGTACTTC.

V and J are TRBV20-1 and TRBJ1-2; D is undetermined. V shed 6 bases and J shed 4 bases, with 15 bases lying between them. CDR1 and CDR2 from the germline V gene are DFQATT and SNEGSKA (reference sequence). The CDR3 length is 13 residues. CDR3 in DNA: TGCAGTGCCCCCAAGGGAAGTTTCTATGGCTACACCTTC. Encoded protein: CSAPKGSFYGYTF.

In its sample, this clonotype was seen many times. This sequence joins TRBV12-3 or TRBV12-4 and TRBJ2-7; the D gene is possibly TRBD2 (6 bases). With 5 bases removed from V and 2 bases from J, the gap between germline ends came to 16 bases. The CDR3 length is 15 residues. The CDR3, as DNA: TGTGCCAGCAGTCCCCGGGGAGGCCCTACCTACGAGCAGTACTTC. Translating gives CASSPRGGPTYEQYF.

This clonotype was found many times. The V and J genes are TRBV30 and TRBJ1-5, with TRBD1 matching 9 bases. This CDR3 comprises 14 residues. Germline V gene lookup returns CDR1 GTSNPN and CDR2 SVGIG (reference sequence). V lost 3 bases to trimming and J lost 5 bases; unmatched junction nucleotides: 5. The CDR3 DNA is TGTGCCTGGAGCAAGGGACAGGGTGATCAGCCCCAGCATTTT. This codes for CAWSKGQGDQPQHF.

CDR3 sequence (DNA): TGCGCCAGCAGGGGACAGGGTCACCAAGAGACCCAGTACTTC. It encodes CASRGQGHQETQYF. The chain recombines TRBV5-1 with TRBJ2-5; 9 bases align to TRBD1. The CDR3 spans 14 residues. V lost 5 bases, J lost 0 bases, and 2 bases stayed unmatched. Germline CDR1 and CDR2: SGHRS and YFSETQ.